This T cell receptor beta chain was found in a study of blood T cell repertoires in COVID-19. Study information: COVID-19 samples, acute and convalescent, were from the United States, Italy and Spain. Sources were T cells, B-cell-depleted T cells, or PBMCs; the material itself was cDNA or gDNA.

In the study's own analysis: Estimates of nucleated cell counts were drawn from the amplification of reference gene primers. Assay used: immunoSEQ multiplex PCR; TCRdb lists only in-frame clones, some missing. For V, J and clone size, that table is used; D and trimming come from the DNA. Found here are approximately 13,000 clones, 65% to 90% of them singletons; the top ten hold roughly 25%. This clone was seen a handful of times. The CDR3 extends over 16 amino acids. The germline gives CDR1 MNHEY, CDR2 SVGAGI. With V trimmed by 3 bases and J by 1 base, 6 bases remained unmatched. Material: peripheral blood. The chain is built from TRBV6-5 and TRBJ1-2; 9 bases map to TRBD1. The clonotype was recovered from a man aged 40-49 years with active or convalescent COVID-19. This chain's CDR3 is CASSYSPGQGNYGYTF. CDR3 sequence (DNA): TGTGCCAGCAGTTATAGCCCGGGACAGGGTAACTATGGCTACACCTTC.